This T cell receptor beta chain was sequenced during a study of blood T cell repertoires in COVID-19. Study at large: The United States, Italy and Spain were the sources of the acute and convalescent COVID-19 samples.

In the authors' workflow: Researchers report that nucleated cell counts were estimated from reference gene primer amplification. Profiled with immunoSEQ multiplex PCR; TCRdb holds only in-frame clones, not every one. That table furnishes V, J and clone size, whereas the DNA furnished D and trimming. The profile shows about 160,000 clones, approximately 91% of them singletons. The sequencing sample was made of peripheral blood. This sequence originates from a young man with acute or convalescent COVID-19.

The DNA for the CDR3 is TGTGCCAGCAGCTTAGCGACAGGGCTGAGAAACACCATATATTTT. Translated, it gives CASSLATGLRNTIYF. J is TRBJ1-3 and V is TRBV7-9, with 7 bases identical to TRBD1. Germline V CDR1 and CDR2: SEHNR, FQNEAQ (reference sequence). Unmatched junction bases numbered 4, after V lost 0 bases and J lost 5 bases. This CDR3 contains 15 residues.